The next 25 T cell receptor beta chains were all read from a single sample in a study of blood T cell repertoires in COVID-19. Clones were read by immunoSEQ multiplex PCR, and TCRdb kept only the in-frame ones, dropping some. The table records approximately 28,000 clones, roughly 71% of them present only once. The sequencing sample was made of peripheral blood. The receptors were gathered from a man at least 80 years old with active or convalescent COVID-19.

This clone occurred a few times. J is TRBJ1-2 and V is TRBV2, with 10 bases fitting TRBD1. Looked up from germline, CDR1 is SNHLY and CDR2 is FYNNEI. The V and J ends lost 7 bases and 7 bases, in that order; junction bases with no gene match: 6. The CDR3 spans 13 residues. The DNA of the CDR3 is TGTGCCAGCAACCGAGGGGACAGGGGTGGCTACACCTTC. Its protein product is CASNRGDRGGYTF. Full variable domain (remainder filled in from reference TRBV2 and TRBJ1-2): EPEVTQTPSHQVTQMGQEVILRCVPISNHLYFYWYRQILGQKVEFLVSFYNNEISEKSEIFDDQFSVERPDGSNFTLKIRSTKLEDSAMYFCASNRGDRGGYTFGSGTRLTVV.

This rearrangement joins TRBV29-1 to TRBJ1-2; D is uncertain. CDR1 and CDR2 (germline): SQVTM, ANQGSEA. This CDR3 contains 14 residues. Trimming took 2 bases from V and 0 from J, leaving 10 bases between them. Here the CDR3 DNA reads TGCAGCGTTGAAATCAGCGAAGCTAACTATGGCTACACCTTC. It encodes CSVEISEANYGYTF.

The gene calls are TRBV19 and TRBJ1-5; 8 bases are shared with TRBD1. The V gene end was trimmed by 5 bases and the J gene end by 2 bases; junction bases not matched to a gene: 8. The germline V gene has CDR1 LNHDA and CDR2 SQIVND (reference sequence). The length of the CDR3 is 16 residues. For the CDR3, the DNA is TGTGCCAGTAGTCCCGGACAGGGTAATCGCAATCAGCCCCAGCATTTT. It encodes CASSPGQGNRNQPQHF.

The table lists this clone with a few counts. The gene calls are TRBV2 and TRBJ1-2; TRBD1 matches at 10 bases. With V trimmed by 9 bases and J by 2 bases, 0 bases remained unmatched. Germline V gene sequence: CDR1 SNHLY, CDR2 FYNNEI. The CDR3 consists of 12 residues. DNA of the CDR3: TGTGCCAGGGGACAGGGGAACTATGGCTACACCTTC. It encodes CARGQGNYGYTF.

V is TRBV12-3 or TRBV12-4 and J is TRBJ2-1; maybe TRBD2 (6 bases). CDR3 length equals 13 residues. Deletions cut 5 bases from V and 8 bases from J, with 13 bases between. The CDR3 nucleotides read TGTGCCAGCAGTGCGACTAGTTGGGATGAGCAGTTCTTC. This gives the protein CASSATSWDEQFF.

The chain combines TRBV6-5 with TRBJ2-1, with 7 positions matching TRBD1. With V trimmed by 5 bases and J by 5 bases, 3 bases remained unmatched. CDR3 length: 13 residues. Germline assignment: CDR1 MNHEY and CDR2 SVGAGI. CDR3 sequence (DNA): TGTGCCAGCAGTAAGACAGGGAACAATGAGCAGTTCTTC. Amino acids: CASSKTGNNEQFF.

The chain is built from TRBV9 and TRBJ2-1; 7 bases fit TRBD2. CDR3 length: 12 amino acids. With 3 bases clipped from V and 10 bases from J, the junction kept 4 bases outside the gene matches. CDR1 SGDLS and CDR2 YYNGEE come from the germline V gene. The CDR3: CASSATSREQFF. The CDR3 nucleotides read TGTGCCAGCAGCGCGACTAGCCGCGAGCAGTTCTTC.

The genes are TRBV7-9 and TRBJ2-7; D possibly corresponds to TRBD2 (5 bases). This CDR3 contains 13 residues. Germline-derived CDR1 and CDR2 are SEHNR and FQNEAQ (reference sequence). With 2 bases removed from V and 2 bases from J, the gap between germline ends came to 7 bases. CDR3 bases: TGTGCCAGCAGCTTACCCGGGGCCTACGAGCAGTACTTC. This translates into CASSLPGAYEQYF. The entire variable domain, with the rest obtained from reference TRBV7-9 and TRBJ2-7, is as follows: DTGVSQNPRHKITKRGQNVTFRCDPISEHNRLYWYRQTLGQGPEFLTYFQNEAQLEKSRLLSDRFSAERPKGSFSTLEIQRTEQGDSAMYLCASSLPGAYEQYFGPGTRLTVT.

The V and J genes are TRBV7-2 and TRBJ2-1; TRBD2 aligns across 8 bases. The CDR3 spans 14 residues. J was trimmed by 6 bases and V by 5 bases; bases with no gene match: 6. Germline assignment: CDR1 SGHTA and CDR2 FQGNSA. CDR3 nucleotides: TGTGCCAGCAGCCTTAGCGGGGTCCCCAATGAGCAGTTCTTC. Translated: CASSLSGVPNEQFF.

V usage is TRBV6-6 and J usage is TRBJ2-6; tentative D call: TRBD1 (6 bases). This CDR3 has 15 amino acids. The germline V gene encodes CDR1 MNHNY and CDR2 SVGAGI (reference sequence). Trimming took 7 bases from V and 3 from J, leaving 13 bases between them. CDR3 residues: CASNPTGIGANVLTF. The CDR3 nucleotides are TGTGCCAGCAACCCAACAGGGATTGGGGCCAACGTCCTGACTTTC.

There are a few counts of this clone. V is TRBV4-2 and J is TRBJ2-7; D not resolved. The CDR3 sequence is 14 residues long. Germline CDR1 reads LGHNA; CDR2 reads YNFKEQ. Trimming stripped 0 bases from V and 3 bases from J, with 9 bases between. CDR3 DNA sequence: TGTGCCAGCAGCCAAGAGAACGGTGACTACGAGCAGTACTTC. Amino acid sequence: CASSQENGDYEQYF.

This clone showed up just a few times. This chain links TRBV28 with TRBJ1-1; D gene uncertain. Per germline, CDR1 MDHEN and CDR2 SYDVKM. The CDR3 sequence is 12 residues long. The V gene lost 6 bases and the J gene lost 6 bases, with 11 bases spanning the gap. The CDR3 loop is CASRIKQAEAFF. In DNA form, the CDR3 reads TGTGCCAGCAGGATTAAGCAGGCTGAAGCTTTCTTT.

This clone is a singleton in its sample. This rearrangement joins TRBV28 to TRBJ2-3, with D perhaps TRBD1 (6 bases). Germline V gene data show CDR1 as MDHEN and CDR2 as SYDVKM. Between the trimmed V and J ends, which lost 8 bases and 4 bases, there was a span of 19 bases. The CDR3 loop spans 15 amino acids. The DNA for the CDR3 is TGTGCCAGCTGCCGTATTAGCGCAGGGGCAGATACGCAGTATTTT. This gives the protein CASCRISAGADTQYF.

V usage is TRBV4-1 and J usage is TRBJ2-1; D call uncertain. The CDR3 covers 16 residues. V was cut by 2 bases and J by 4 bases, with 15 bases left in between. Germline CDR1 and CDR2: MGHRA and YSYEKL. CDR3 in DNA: TGCGCCAGCAGCCAAATACCGAGGAGAGTGTACAATGAGCAGTTCTTC. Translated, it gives CASSQIPRRVYNEQFF.

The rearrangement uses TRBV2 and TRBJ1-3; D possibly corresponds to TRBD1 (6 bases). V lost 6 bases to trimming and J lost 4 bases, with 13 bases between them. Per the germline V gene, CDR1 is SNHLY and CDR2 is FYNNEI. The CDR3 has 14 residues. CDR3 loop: CASSGTGLGNTIYF. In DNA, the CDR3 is TGTGCCAGCAGCGGTACAGGGTTGGGAAACACCATATATTTT.

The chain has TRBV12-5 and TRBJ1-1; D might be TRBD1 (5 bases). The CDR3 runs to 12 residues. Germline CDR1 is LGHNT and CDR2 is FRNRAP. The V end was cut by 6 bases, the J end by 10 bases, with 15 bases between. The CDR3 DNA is TGTGCTAGTGGCCCCGGGGGTCTGGGAGCTTTCTTT. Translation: CASGPGGLGAFF.

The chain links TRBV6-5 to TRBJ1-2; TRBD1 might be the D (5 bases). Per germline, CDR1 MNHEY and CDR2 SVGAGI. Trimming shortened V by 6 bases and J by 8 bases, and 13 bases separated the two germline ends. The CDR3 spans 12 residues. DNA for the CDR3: TGTGCCAGCAGCTGGACAACCGGCGGCTACACCTTC. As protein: CASSWTTGGYTF.

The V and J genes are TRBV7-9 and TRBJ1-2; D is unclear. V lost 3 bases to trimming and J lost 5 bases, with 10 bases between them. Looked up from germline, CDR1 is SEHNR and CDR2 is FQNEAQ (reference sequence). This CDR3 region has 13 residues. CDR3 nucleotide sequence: TGTGCCAGCAGCTTCCTCGAGTCATATGGCTACACCTTC. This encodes CASSFLESYGYTF.

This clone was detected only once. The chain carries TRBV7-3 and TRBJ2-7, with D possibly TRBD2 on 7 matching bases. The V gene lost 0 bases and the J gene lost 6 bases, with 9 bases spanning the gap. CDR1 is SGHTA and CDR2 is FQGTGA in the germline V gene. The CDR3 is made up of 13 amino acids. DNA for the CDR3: TGTGCCAGCAGCTTAACGGGGGGGCGCGAGCAGTACTTC. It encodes CASSLTGGREQYF. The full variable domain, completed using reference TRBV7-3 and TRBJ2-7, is GAGVSQTPSNKVTEKGKYVELRCDPISGHTALYWYRQSLGQGPEFLIYFQGTGAADDSGLPNDRFFAVRPEGSVSTLKIQRTERGDSAVYLCASSLTGGREQYFGPGTRLTVT.

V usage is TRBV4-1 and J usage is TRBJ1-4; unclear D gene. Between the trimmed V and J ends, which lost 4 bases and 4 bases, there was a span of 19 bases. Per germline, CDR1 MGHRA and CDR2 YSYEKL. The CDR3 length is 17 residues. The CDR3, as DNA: TGCGCCAGCAGCCGAGTTACGCTGGAGGCCAGTAATGAAAAACTGTTTTTT. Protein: CASSRVTLEASNEKLFF.

The CDR3 bases are TGTGCCAGCAGTTACGGGCGGGGACCCACAGATACGCAGTATTTT. Translation gives CASSYGRGPTDTQYF. This chain connects TRBV6-5 to TRBJ2-3, with D possibly TRBD2 on 6 matching bases. The CDR3 sequence is 15 residues long. Germline CDR1 is MNHEY and CDR2 is SVGAGI. Trimming removed 2 bases from V and 2 bases from J, with 11 bases in between.

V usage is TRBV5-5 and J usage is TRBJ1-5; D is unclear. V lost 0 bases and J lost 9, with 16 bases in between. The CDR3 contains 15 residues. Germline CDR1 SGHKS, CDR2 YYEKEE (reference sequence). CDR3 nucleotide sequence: TGTGCCAGCAGCTTGGGGGCAGTCGCTTCTTGGCCCCAGCATTTT. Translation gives CASSLGAVASWPQHF. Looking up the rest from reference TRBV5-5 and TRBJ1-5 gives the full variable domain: DAGVTQSPTHLIKTRGQQVTLRCSPISGHKSVSWYQQVLGQGPQFIFQYYEKEERGRGNFPDRFSARQFPNYSSELNVNALLLGDSALYLCASSLGAVASWPQHFGDGTRLSIL.

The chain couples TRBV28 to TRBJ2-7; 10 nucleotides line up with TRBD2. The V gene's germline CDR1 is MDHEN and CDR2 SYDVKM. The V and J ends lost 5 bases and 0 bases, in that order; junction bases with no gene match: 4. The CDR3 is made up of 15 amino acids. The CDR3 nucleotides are TGTGCCAGCAGTCCCCGACTAGCGGGCTCCTACGAGCAGTACTTC. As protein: CASSPRLAGSYEQYF.

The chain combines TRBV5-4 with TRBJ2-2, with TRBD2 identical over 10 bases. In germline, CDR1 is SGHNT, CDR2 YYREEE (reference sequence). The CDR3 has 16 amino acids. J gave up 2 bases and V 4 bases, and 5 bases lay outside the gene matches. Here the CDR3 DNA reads TGTGCCAGCAGCCTCGCTAGCGGGAGTAACACCGGGGAGCTGTTTTTT. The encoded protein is CASSLASGSNTGELFF.

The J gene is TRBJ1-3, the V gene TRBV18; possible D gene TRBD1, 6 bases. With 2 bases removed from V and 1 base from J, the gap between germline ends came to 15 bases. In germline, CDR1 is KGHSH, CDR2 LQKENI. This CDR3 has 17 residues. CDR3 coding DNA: TGTGCCAGCTCACCATTGAAGGGGGAAGGGTCTGGAAACACCATATATTTT. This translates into CASSPLKGEGSGNTIYF.